These 23 T cell receptor beta chains were all obtained from the same sample, sequenced in a study of blood T cell repertoires in COVID-19. Data came from immunoSEQ multiplex PCR; TCRdb stores just in-frame clones and leaves some out. The sample contains 150,000 or so clones, about four fifths of which appear only once. Material for sequencing was peripheral blood. These receptor sequences come from a man between 65 and 85 years old who had recovered from COVID-19.

This chain links TRBV7-2 with TRBJ2-3, with D possibly matching TRBD1 (6 bases). The V end lost 2 bases, the J end lost 3 bases, and 15 bases lay between the germline ends. Germline V gene sequence: CDR1 SGHTA, CDR2 FQGNSA. This CDR3 is 16 amino acids long. CDR3 sequence reads: CASSLTGTTRTDTQYF. CDR3 bases: TGTGCCAGCAGCTTAACCGGGACAACTAGAACAGATACGCAGTATTTT.

The gene calls are TRBV7-2 and TRBJ1-4; a weak D match, TRBD1 (6 bases). The germline V gene has CDR1 SGHTA and CDR2 FQGNSA. Trimming pared 6 bases from V and 4 bases from J, leaving 12 bases between. The CDR3 consists of 14 residues. The CDR3 loop is CASRPGAGNEKLFF. The CDR3, as DNA: TGTGCCAGCAGGCCAGGGGCGGGTAATGAAAAACTGTTTTTT. Full variable domain (rest looked up from reference TRBV7-2 and TRBJ1-4): GAGVSQSPSNKVTEKGKDVELRCDPISGHTALYWYRQSLGQGLEFLIYFQGNSAPDKSGLPSDRFSAERTGGSVSTLTIQRTQQEDSAVYLCASRPGAGNEKLFFGSGTQLSVL.

This clone was detected once. The chain combines TRBV15 with TRBJ2-7, with TRBD1 matching 8 bases. This CDR3 has 16 residues. Germline CDR1 and CDR2: LNHNV and YYDKDF (reference sequence). V lost 5 bases and J lost 7; bases outside the gene matches: 16. Here the CDR3 reads CATSQGVGQGRGEQYF. For the CDR3, the DNA is TGTGCCACCAGCCAAGGGGTTGGACAGGGACGAGGGGAGCAGTACTTC.

The chain carries TRBV6-5 and TRBJ2-7; TRBD1 agrees at 8 bases. Germline CDR1 is MNHEY and CDR2 is SVGAGI. The ends lost 5 bases at V and 9 bases at J; junction bases unmatched: 15. This CDR3 has 15 residues. CDR3 amino acids: CASSPMGTGDQGQYF. The CDR3 nucleotides read TGTGCCAGCAGTCCCATGGGGACAGGCGACCAGGGGCAGTACTTC.

This clone was picked up one time. CDR3 loop: CASSLGTSKETQYF. In DNA, the CDR3 is TGTGCCAGCAGTTTAGGGACAAGCAAAGAGACCCAGTACTTC. This chain connects TRBV28 to TRBJ2-5, with TRBD1 as a possible D gene (6 bases). CDR3 length: 14 residues. Germline V gene lookup returns CDR1 MDHEN and CDR2 SYDVKM. The V end was cut by 2 bases, the J end by 3 bases, with 10 bases between.

The V and J genes are TRBV4-1 and TRBJ2-5; D gene unclear. Trimming left V 3 bases short and J 5 bases short, with 16 bases between. This CDR3 is 15 amino acids long. Germline lookup yields CDR1 MGHRA and CDR2 YSYEKL. The CDR3 reads CASSQASGSLETQYF. CDR3 DNA sequence: TGCGCCAGCAGCCAGGCCTCGGGTAGCTTGGAGACCCAGTACTTC.

The chain links TRBV11-3 to TRBJ2-5; D perhaps matches TRBD2 (6 bases). V lost 2 bases and J lost 5, with 15 bases in between. The CDR3 has 15 residues. Germline loops: CDR1 SGHNT, CDR2 YENEEA. The CDR3 sequence is CASSLFGGAGETQYF. CDR3 DNA sequence: TGTGCCAGCAGCTTATTCGGAGGGGCTGGGGAGACCCAGTACTTC.

This clone was counted between two and nine times. V and J are TRBV3-1 (or the pseudogene TRBV3-2) and TRBJ1-5; TRBD1 matches at 11 bases. The CDR3 spans 17 residues. CDR1 LGHDT and CDR2 YNNKEL come from the germline V gene (reference sequence). The V segment lost 4 bases and the J segment 1 base; nucleotides outside the gene matches: 6. CDR3 loop: CASSRGQGAESNQPQHF. The CDR3 DNA reads TGTGCCAGCAGCCGAGGACAGGGGGCCGAGAGCAATCAGCCCCAGCATTTT.

V usage is TRBV19 and J usage is TRBJ2-3, with TRBD1 identical over 8 bases. Trimming at V came to 11 bases and at J to 5 bases, leaving 6 bases not matched to a gene. The CDR3 length is 12 residues. Germline V gene lookup returns CDR1 LNHDA and CDR2 SQIVND (reference sequence). As DNA, the CDR3 is TGTGCCTGTGGACAGGGCCTAGATACGCAGTATTTT. It codes for CACGQGLDTQYF.

The V call is TRBV3-1 (or the pseudogene TRBV3-2), the J call TRBJ1-1; no reliable D call. Germline values: CDR1 LGHDT, CDR2 YNNKEL (reference sequence). V lost 0 bases and J 3 bases, leaving 14 bases between the germline ends. The CDR3 totals 16 residues. CDR3 nucleotide sequence: TGTGCCAGCAGCCAAGACCTAAACAACGGGGACACTGAAGCTTTCTTT. It encodes CASSQDLNNGDTEAFF.

The CDR3 nucleotides are TGTGCCAGCAGCGCCGGGACAGGGGTGATTCCGAACGAGCAGTACTTC. Protein: CASSAGTGVIPNEQYF. V gene TRBV7-6 combines with J gene TRBJ2-7; 10 nucleotides match TRBD1. Germline values: CDR1 SGHVS, CDR2 FNYEAQ. The CDR3 runs to 16 residues. The ends lost 5 bases at V and 5 bases at J; junction bases unmatched: 12.

The chain recombines TRBV5-1 with TRBJ1-5; D not resolved. The length of the CDR3 is 14 residues. CDR1 and CDR2 from the germline V gene are SGHRS and YFSETQ. Deletions cut 0 bases from V and 3 bases from J, with 7 bases between. The CDR3 sequence: CASSLGADNQPQHF. The CDR3 coding sequence is TGCGCCAGCAGCTTGGGGGCAGACAATCAGCCCCAGCATTTT. The complete variable domain, with remaining parts taken from reference TRBV5-1 and TRBJ1-5, reads KAGVTQTPRYLIKTRGQQVTLSCSPISGHRSVSWYQQTPGQGLQFLFEYFSETQRNKGNFPGRFSGRQFSNSRSEMNVSTLELGDSALYLCASSLGADNQPQHFGDGTRLSIL.

This clone was counted once. The rearrangement joins TRBV20-1 to TRBJ2-3, with 7 nucleotides matching TRBD2. Trimming removed 3 bases from V and 1 base from J; junction bases left unmatched: 16. CDR3 length: 18 residues. Looked up from germline, CDR1 is DFQATT and CDR2 is SNEGSKA (reference sequence). CDR3 in amino acids: CSASLAPLLAIRTDTQYF. CDR3 nucleotide sequence: TGCAGTGCTAGTTTGGCCCCCTTACTAGCGATCCGCACAGATACGCAGTATTTT.

The V call is TRBV6-5, the J call TRBJ1-2; 10 bases align to TRBD1. Germline V gene lookup returns CDR1 MNHEY and CDR2 SVGAGI. V trimming: 5 bases; J trimming: 7 bases; junction bases outside the gene matches: 7. The CDR3 has 14 amino acids. The CDR3 sequence is CASSRTGTGAGYTF. CDR3 coding DNA: TGTGCCAGCAGTCGAACCGGGACAGGGGCTGGCTACACCTTC.

V is TRBV7-6 and J is TRBJ1-3, with D possibly being TRBD1 (6 bases). This CDR3 is built from 16 residues. The V end was cut by 5 bases, the J end by 0 bases, with 14 bases between. From germline, CDR1 is SGHVS and CDR2 FNYEAQ. The DNA of the CDR3 is TGTGCCAGCAGCCGGACAGACATCCTCTCTGGAAACACCATATATTTT. Translated, it gives CASSRTDILSGNTIYF.

A single count supports this clone. The chain combines TRBV19 with TRBJ2-7; 7 nucleotides align to TRBD1. The CDR3 extends over 16 amino acids. Per the germline V gene, CDR1 is LNHDA and CDR2 is SQIVND (reference sequence). The V segment lost 6 bases and the J segment 0 bases; nucleotides outside the gene matches: 11. DNA of the CDR3: TGTGCCAGTAGCCCCTTTAGACAGGGATCCTCCTACGAGCAGTACTTC. Translating gives CASSPFRQGSSYEQYF.

J is TRBJ1-5 and V is TRBV29-1; weak D call: TRBD1 (5 bases). The V and J ends lost 4 bases and 2 bases respectively, with 12 bases between them. This CDR3 has 14 amino acids. CDR1 and CDR2 from the germline V gene are SQVTM and ANQGSEA. For the CDR3, the DNA is TGCAGCGTTGCTGCGGGGGGAGGCAATCAGCCCCAGCATTTT. It translates to CSVAAGGGNQPQHF.

This clone is a singleton in its sample. The CDR3 protein is CASSAGTSAREQFF. The CDR3 region has the DNA TGTGCCAGCAGCGCAGGGACTAGCGCGCGTGAGCAGTTCTTC. The chain couples TRBV2 to TRBJ2-1; TRBD2 aligns across 10 bases. The CDR3 spans 14 residues. Germline V gene lookup returns CDR1 SNHLY and CDR2 FYNNEI. V dropped 6 bases and J dropped 9; count of bases not matched to a gene: 8.

V gene TRBV7-3 combines with J gene TRBJ2-2; TRBD2 might be the D (7 bases). V was trimmed by 6 bases and J by 3 bases, leaving 14 bases between them. This CDR3 comprises 15 residues. CDR1 is SGHTA, CDR2 FQGTGA, per germline. The chain's CDR3 is CASSSAGADTGELFF. The DNA of the CDR3 is TGTGCCAGCAGTTCTGCGGGGGCGGACACCGGGGAGCTGTTTTTT.

This clone was detected only once. The chain has TRBV19 and TRBJ2-2, with TRBD1 as a possible D gene (5 bases). V was cut by 7 bases and J by 6 bases, with 15 bases left in between. The CDR3 length is 14 residues. CDR1 is LNHDA, CDR2 SQIVND, per germline (reference sequence). The CDR3 protein is CASMGHVRAGELFF. The DNA of the CDR3 is TGTGCCAGTATGGGGCATGTAAGAGCCGGGGAGCTGTTTTTT.

This chain uses TRBV18 with TRBJ2-7; D uncertain. CDR1 is KGHSH and CDR2 is LQKENI in the germline V gene. V gave up 0 bases and J gave up 2 bases, with 8 bases separating them. The CDR3 extends over 14 amino acids. Here the CDR3 reads CASSPPVRTYEQYF. CDR3 nucleotide sequence: TGTGCCAGCTCACCACCGGTGAGAACCTACGAGCAGTACTTC.

The chain links TRBV5-1 to TRBJ2-7; a possible D gene is TRBD2 (5 bases). Germline CDR1 is SGHRS and CDR2 is YFSETQ. The CDR3 sequence is 14 residues long. V was trimmed by 1 base and J by 7 bases, leaving 15 bases between them. The CDR3 loop reads CASSLSSTTGEQYF. As DNA, the CDR3 is TGCGCCAGCAGCTTGAGTTCCACTACGGGGGAGCAGTACTTC. Full variable domain (rest looked up from reference TRBV5-1 and TRBJ2-7): KAGVTQTPRYLIKTRGQQVTLSCSPISGHRSVSWYQQTPGQGLQFLFEYFSETQRNKGNFPGRFSGRQFSNSRSEMNVSTLELGDSALYLCASSLSSTTGEQYFGPGTRLTVT.

The CDR3 spells CASKGQGNSPLHF. Here the CDR3 DNA reads TGTGCCAGTAAGGGACAGGGAAATTCACCCCTCCACTTT. V usage is TRBV19 and J usage is TRBJ1-6; 9 positions agree with TRBD1. The V gene end was trimmed by 7 bases and the J gene end by 7 bases; junction bases not matched to a gene: 2. Per germline, CDR1 LNHDA and CDR2 SQIVND (reference sequence). CDR3 length equals 13 residues. Full variable domain (rest looked up from reference TRBV19 and TRBJ1-6): DGGITQSPKYLFRKEGQNVTLSCEQNLNHDAMYWYRQDPGQGLRLIYYSQIVNDFQKGDIAEGYSVSREKKESFPLTVTSAQKNPTAFYLCASKGQGNSPLHFGNGTRLTVT.